This T cell receptor beta chain was sequenced in a study of blood T cell repertoires in COVID-19. The V end was cut by 3 bases, the J end by 0 bases, with 6 bases between. Germline V gene sequence: CDR1 LNHDA, CDR2 SQIVND (reference sequence). The CDR3 is 14 amino acids. Repertoires were generated with immunoSEQ multiplex PCR, while TCRdb's copy carries only in-frame clones and drops some. The sample contains approximately 200,000 clones, approximately 84% of which appear only once. This TCR derives from a man aged 40-49 years with active or convalescent COVID-19. The specimen sequenced was peripheral blood. The rearrangement joins TRBV19 to TRBJ1-5; no definite D call. The CDR3 region is CASSMRDSNQPQHF. In DNA, the CDR3 is TGTGCCAGTAGTATGAGGGATAGCAATCAGCCCCAGCATTTT.